The 32 T cell receptor beta chains given below trace back to one sample, sequenced in a study of human T cells and chemical hapten exposure. It was unfractionated whole blood from which total RNA was extracted. TCRdb called the 5' RACE reads again in MiXCR, with one record for every CDR3 protein. Of about 140,000 distinct CDR3 sequences in the sample, over 3.5% were seen once. The receptors were gathered from a female donor in good health.

This clonotype was seen ten or more times. The gene calls are TRBV6-2 or TRBV6-3 and TRBJ1-4, with D perhaps TRBD1 (5 bases). The CDR3 sequence is 14 residues long. The germline CDR1 and CDR2 sequences are MNHEY and SVGEGT. Trimming cost V 8 bases and J 7 bases, with 17 bases left between them. CDR3 region: CASGTMGGAEKLFF. In DNA, the CDR3 is TGTGCCAGCGGGACGATGGGCGGCGCTGAAAAACTGTTTTTT.

This clonotype has more than one count but fewer than ten. The chain joins TRBV7-2 to TRBJ2-5, with 7 bases aligning to TRBD2. This CDR3 contains 15 residues. The junction had 6 bases not matched to a gene; V was cut back by 5 bases and J by 0 bases. Germline V lookup: CDR1 SGHTA, CDR2 FQGNSA. The CDR3 reads CASSGVGGYQETQYF. The CDR3 DNA sequence: TGTGCCAGCAGCGGGGTGGGGGGGTACCAAGAGACCCAGTACTTC.

This clonotype was picked up many times. The genes are TRBV6-1 and TRBJ1-6; D uncertain. The CDR3 length is 15 residues. Germline V gene sequence: CDR1 MNHNS, CDR2 SASEGT. The V end was cut by 4 bases, the J end by 0 bases, with 7 bases between. CDR3 bases: TGTGCCAGCAGTGTAGGGAGCTCCTATAATTCACCCCTCCACTTT. The encoded protein is CASSVGSSYNSPLHF.

This clonotype was found many times. The J gene is TRBJ2-1, the V gene TRBV9, with D unresolved. The germline gives CDR1 SGDLS, CDR2 YYNGEE. Deletions cut 3 bases from V and 6 bases from J, with 13 bases between. This CDR3 region has 14 residues. The CDR3 coding sequence is TGTGCCAGCAGCGCAGTGGCCCCTTTCAATGAGCAGTTCTTC. Protein sequence: CASSAVAPFNEQFF.

This clonotype appeared many times. The chain recombines TRBV20-1 with TRBJ1-2; TRBD1 matches at 8 bases. The CDR3 consists of 13 residues. Germline CDR1 reads DFQATT; CDR2 reads SNEGSKA (reference sequence). J was trimmed by 7 bases and V by 6 bases; bases with no gene match: 10. This CDR3 reads CSAEPQTGAGYTF. The CDR3, as DNA: TGCAGTGCCGAACCTCAGACAGGGGCTGGCTACACCTTC.

A remark on this clonotype: Since a much larger clone is just one base distant, this may be a read error. The chain links TRBV30 to TRBJ2-1; the D gene could be TRBD1 or TRBD2 (5 bases each). This CDR3 is built from 12 residues. Germline-derived CDR1 and CDR2 are GTSNPN and SVGIG (reference sequence). Trimming removed 8 bases at V and 7 bases at J, with 15 bases between. The CDR3 here is CAGGRALNEQFF. DNA for the CDR3: TGTGCCGGGGGACGAGCGTTGAATGAGCAGTTCTTC.

This clonotype was seen repeatedly, ten times or more. The rearrangement joins TRBV4-2 to TRBJ2-4; D uncertain. V was pared by 0 bases and J by 5 bases, with 8 bases between. Germline lookup yields CDR1 LGHNA and CDR2 YNFKEQ. This CDR3 region has 14 residues. Here the CDR3 DNA reads TGTGCCAGCAGCCAAGATCCGGTCCAAAACATTCAGTACTTC. It is translated as CASSQDPVQNIQYF.

This clonotype appeared many times. The CDR3 sequence: CSAPPGFNQPQHF. DNA for the CDR3: TGCAGTGCTCCCCCGGGCTTCAATCAGCCCCAGCATTTT. This sequence joins TRBV20-1 and TRBJ1-5; the D is unclear. This CDR3 is built from 13 residues. The ends were cut back, 5 bases at V and 3 bases at J, with 11 bases in the middle. Germline V gene data show CDR1 as DFQATT and CDR2 as SNEGSKA (reference sequence).

This clonotype was seen a few times. The J gene is TRBJ2-7, the V gene TRBV20-1; 9 bases are shared with TRBD2. CDR1 DFQATT and CDR2 SNEGSKA come from the germline V gene (reference sequence). V was clipped by 7 bases and J by 2 bases; unmatched bases: 6. This CDR3 has 13 residues. The CDR3 sequence is CSVIAGVTYEQYF. The CDR3 DNA follows: TGCAGTGTTATAGCGGGGGTAACCTACGAGCAGTACTTC.

The sample holds a few counts of this clonotype. The chain has TRBV7-2 and TRBJ2-1, with 8 bases that match TRBD1. J was trimmed by 8 bases and V by 5 bases; bases with no gene match: 8. The CDR3 runs to 14 residues. CDR1 and CDR2 from the germline V gene are SGHTA and FQGNSA. The CDR3 sequence: CASSIDRGKDEQFF. Written as DNA, the CDR3 is TGTGCCAGCAGCATTGACAGGGGTAAGGATGAGCAGTTCTTC.

This clonotype was seen repeatedly, ten times or more. The J gene is TRBJ1-1, the V gene TRBV28; D not resolved. Trimming took 7 bases from V and 4 from J, leaving 10 bases between them. CDR1 and CDR2 (germline): MDHEN, SYDVKM. The CDR3 has 12 amino acids. DNA for the CDR3: TGTGCCAGCAAGGGCAGGCCCACTGAAGCTTTCTTT. It yields the protein CASKGRPTEAFF.

This clonotype has at least ten counts. This chain uses TRBV10-3 with TRBJ1-1, with D maybe TRBD1 (5 bases). Germline CDR1 and CDR2: ENHRY and SYGVKD. This CDR3 comprises 15 residues. Deletions cut 1 base from V and 1 base from J, with 10 bases between. CDR3 bases: TGTGCCATCAGTGAGTGGGGCAGAGAGAACACTGAAGCTTTCTTT. Residues: CAISEWGRENTEAFF.

This clonotype was observed many times. The chain carries TRBV29-1 and TRBJ1-2; D remains unclear. With 6 bases removed from V and 8 bases from J, the gap between germline ends came to 19 bases. The CDR3 is 13 amino acids. The germline CDR1 and CDR2 sequences are SQVTM and ANQGSEA. The CDR3 region is CSVTPRDNEGYTF. The CDR3 DNA follows: TGCAGCGTGACCCCGCGGGATAACGAAGGCTACACCTTC.

Ten or more counts support this clonotype. This chain uses TRBV5-1 with TRBJ1-4; no clear D. This CDR3 contains 14 residues. Germline CDR1 SGHRS, CDR2 YFSETQ. The V and J ends lost 0 bases and 1 base respectively, with 4 bases between them. This CDR3 is CASSLDGTNEKLFF. CDR3 bases: TGCGCCAGCAGCTTGGATGGAACTAATGAAAAACTGTTTTTT.

This clonotype was seen at least ten times. V and J are TRBV5-6 and TRBJ1-4; D is perhaps TRBD1 (6 bases). Between the trimmed V and J ends, which lost 4 bases and 4 bases, there was a span of 14 bases. Germline CDR1 and CDR2: SGHDT and YYEEEE. CDR3 size: 15 residues. CDR3 protein: CASSDDRPFNEKLFF. The CDR3 bases are TGTGCCAGCAGCGATGACAGGCCTTTTAATGAAAAACTGTTTTTT.

The chain combines TRBV12-3 or TRBV12-4 with TRBJ2-3; D is unresolved. There are 14 residues in the CDR3. Trimming cost V 0 bases and J 2 bases, with 6 bases left between them. CDR3 nucleotides: TGTGCCAGCAGTTTAGCGGATCACACAGATACGCAGTATTTT. It translates to CASSLADHTDTQYF.

At least ten counts were recorded for this clonotype. The chain links TRBV6-4 to TRBJ2-3, with TRBD2 matching 13 bases. The CDR3 loop spans 19 amino acids. V shed 6 bases and J 3 bases; nucleotides not matched to a gene: 15. The V gene's germline CDR1 is MRHNA and CDR2 SNTAGT. CDR3 nucleotides: TGTGCCAGCAGCCCAGAGCGGACTAGCGGGGGTCTCCCTACAGATACGCAGTATTTT. Amino acids: CASSPERTSGGLPTDTQYF.

This clonotype was detected ten times or more. The V call is TRBV7-9, the J call TRBJ1-2; 7 bases align to TRBD1. V lost 1 base to trimming and J lost 3 bases; unmatched junction nucleotides: 8. The CDR3 is 16 amino acids. Per germline, CDR1 SEHNR and CDR2 FQNEAQ (reference sequence). DNA for the CDR3: TGTGCCAGCAGCTTAGATTGGACAGGACGGGACTATGGCTACACCTTC. Translated, it gives CASSLDWTGRDYGYTF.

This clonotype was seen ten or more times. The gene calls are TRBV20-1 and TRBJ2-3; the match to TRBD2 covers 13 bases. V was clipped by 2 bases and J by 4 bases; unmatched bases: 3. Germline V gives CDR1 DFQATT, CDR2 SNEGSKA (reference sequence). This CDR3 spans 15 amino acids. The CDR3: CSARRTSGGADTQYF. CDR3 nucleotides: TGCAGTGCTAGAAGGACTAGCGGGGGAGCAGATACGCAGTATTTT.

This clonotype was counted many times. The V and J genes are TRBV3-1 and TRBJ1-5; tentatively, D is TRBD1 (5 bases). Germline V lookup: CDR1 LGHDT, CDR2 YNNKEL (reference sequence). The CDR3 is 16 residues long. V was clipped by 0 bases and J by 4 bases, with 13 bases between them. The CDR3 DNA reads TGTGCCAGCAGCCAAGAGGGGACCGGGCCGAATCAGCCCCAGCATTTT. Amino acid sequence: CASSQEGTGPNQPQHF.

In its sample, this clonotype was seen many times. The CDR3 sequence: CASSVTGYGYTF. In DNA, the CDR3 is TGTGCCAGCAGTGTGACAGGTTATGGCTACACCTTC. This chain uses TRBV7-2 with TRBJ1-2, with D possibly matching TRBD1 (6 bases). The V end was cut by 6 bases, the J end by 5 bases, with 10 bases between. CDR3 length equals 12 residues. Per germline, CDR1 SGHTA and CDR2 FQGNSA.

In this sample, this clonotype turned up many times. This chain links TRBV3-1 with TRBJ1-1, with a weak D call TRBD1 (6 bases). CDR1 is LGHDT, CDR2 YNNKEL, per germline (reference sequence). This CDR3 region has 14 residues. Trimming removed 2 bases from V and 4 bases from J, with 11 bases in between. DNA of the CDR3: TGTGCCAGCAGCCAATTTCAAGGGGGCACTGAAGCTTTCTTT. It encodes CASSQFQGGTEAFF.

This clonotype was found many times. J is TRBJ2-1 and V is TRBV20-1; TRBD1 might be the D (6 bases). Trimming cost V 2 bases and J 0 bases, with 14 bases left between them. The germline CDR1 and CDR2 sequences are DFQATT and SNEGSKA (reference sequence). The CDR3 is 16 residues long. The CDR3 protein is CSARSNQGSSYNEQFF. In nucleotides, the CDR3 is TGCAGTGCTAGATCGAATCAGGGGAGCTCCTACAATGAGCAGTTCTTC.

This clonotype was seen repeatedly, ten times or more. V and J are TRBV28 and TRBJ2-5; weak D call: TRBD2 (6 bases). CDR1 and CDR2 (germline): MDHEN, SYDVKM. V was shortened by 8 bases and J by 2 bases, with 15 bases between the two germline ends. This CDR3 spans 14 amino acids. In nucleotides, the CDR3 is TGTGCCAGCCGTCTGGCGGGGAAACAAGAGACCCAGTACTTC. Its translation: CASRLAGKQETQYF. The full variable domain, in which reference TRBV28 and TRBJ2-5 provide the parts outside the CDR3, is DVKVTQSSRYLVKRTGEKVFLECVQDMDHENMFWYRQDPGLGLRLIYFSYDVKMKEKGDIPEGYSVSREKKERFSLILESASTNQTSMYLCASRLAGKQETQYFGPGTRLLVL.

This clonotype showed up many times. This sequence joins TRBV6-1 and TRBJ1-2, with a weak D call TRBD1 (6 bases). CDR3 size: 13 residues. The V end was cut by 5 bases, the J end by 6 bases, with 13 bases between. The germline gives CDR1 MNHNS, CDR2 SASEGT. The CDR3 nucleotides are TGTGCCAGCAGTTTTCAGGGGCGAGATGGCTACACCTTC. It yields the protein CASSFQGRDGYTF.

There are many counts of this clonotype. This rearrangement joins TRBV20-1 to TRBJ1-6, with 7 positions matching TRBD1. V was pared by 5 bases and J by 6 bases, with 7 bases of the junction left unmatched. Germline V gene data show CDR1 as DFQATT and CDR2 as SNEGSKA (reference sequence). CDR3 length: 14 amino acids. The CDR3 protein is CSAQRTGANSPLHF. As DNA, the CDR3 is TGCAGTGCTCAGAGAACAGGGGCTAATTCACCCCTCCACTTT.

This clonotype showed up many times. The rearrangement joins TRBV20-1 to TRBJ1-5, with D unresolved. V was pared by 5 bases and J by 2 bases, with 13 bases between. The CDR3 covers 14 residues. The germline V gene encodes CDR1 DFQATT and CDR2 SNEGSKA (reference sequence). The CDR3 coding sequence is TGCAGTGCTCGCCCGGGGAATGGCAATCAGCCCCAGCATTTT. This encodes CSARPGNGNQPQHF.

This clonotype was recorded at least ten times. The rearrangement joins TRBV6-6 to TRBJ1-2; tentative D call: TRBD1 (5 bases). The CDR3 consists of 17 residues. Looked up from germline, CDR1 is MNHNY and CDR2 is SVGAGI (reference sequence). V was pared by 0 bases and J by 2 bases, with 16 bases between. The CDR3 region has the DNA TGTGCCAGCAGTTACTCGAACAGGCCAAAGGACAACTATGGCTACACCTTC. This sequence encodes CASSYSNRPKDNYGYTF.

This clonotype was seen at least ten times. CDR3 nucleotide sequence: TGTGCCAGCAGCCTCGGGACTAGCGGCAATGAGCAGTTCTTC. Translating gives CASSLGTSGNEQFF. This chain joins TRBV5-8 and TRBJ2-1; TRBD2 agrees at 11 bases. V was pared by 4 bases and J by 6 bases, with 3 bases of the junction left unmatched. The CDR3 sequence is 14 residues long. The germline V gene has CDR1 SGHTS and CDR2 YDEGEE.

This clonotype was recorded many times. CDR3: CASSLRYLDTQYF. The CDR3 nucleotides are TGTGCCAGCAGCCTAAGATACCTTGATACGCAGTATTTT. The rearrangement links TRBV7-2 to TRBJ2-3; the D is unclear. The germline gives CDR1 SGHTA, CDR2 FQGNSA. V lost 5 bases, J lost 6 bases, and 12 bases lay in between. CDR3 length equals 13 residues.

This clonotype was picked up many times. J is TRBJ1-1 and V is TRBV11-1; 7 nucleotides line up with TRBD1. Unmatched junction bases numbered 5, after V lost 0 bases and J lost 1 base. The CDR3 contains 16 residues. CDR1 is SGHAT and CDR2 is FQDESV in the germline V gene (reference sequence). In nucleotides, the CDR3 is TGTGCCAGCAGCTTAGCCTTCAGGACAGGGAACACTGAAGCTTTCTTT. Its translation is CASSLAFRTGNTEAFF.

Ten or more counts support this clonotype. This chain links TRBV11-2 with TRBJ2-1; 7 nucleotides agree with TRBD2. CDR1 SGHAT and CDR2 FQNNGV come from the germline V gene. Trimming took 5 bases from V and 0 from J; bases not matched to a gene: 10. This CDR3 has 17 amino acids. DNA of the CDR3: TGTGCCAGCAGCCCTAACCCAGCGGGGAGCTCCTACAATGAGCAGTTCTTC. Protein product: CASSPNPAGSSYNEQFF. The full variable domain, with the rest looked up from reference TRBV11-2 and TRBJ2-1, is EAGVAQSPRYKIIEKRQSVAFWCNPISGHATLYWYQQILGQGPKLLIQFQNNGVVDDSQLPKDRFSAERLKGVDSTLKIQPAKLEDSAVYLCASSPNPAGSSYNEQFFGPGTRLTVL.